A single sample is the source of the 31 T cell receptor beta chains below, sequenced in a study of T cell clonality in common variable immunodeficiency (dated by TCRdb to 2015 to 2017). On the study overall, not on this receptor specifically: Reportedly, TCRbeta sequences from CVID had fewer deletions and N-nucleotide insertions, and highly modified clones with 13 or more V deletions were absent from CVID.

Receptor amplification or capture employed the immunoSEQ multiplex PCR assay. This is the immuneACCESS table as TCRdb keeps it, with only in-frame sequences that have V and J called. A part of the clones is gone; compared with another copy, unresolved V genes explain less than half, and the rest is unexplained. This sample holds fewer than 13,000 clones in total, without any singletons. The ten largest make up 6% of the sample. These TCRs are of unknown antigen specificity. What was sequenced was peripheral blood mononuclear cells. The source of these receptors is a human donor with common variable immunodeficiency.

This clone is medium-sized by share. The read terminates 3 residues before the CDR3 end, so the remaining end is supplied by the germline J gene. The genes are TRBV29-1 and TRBJ2-1; 13 nucleotides agree with TRBD2. Germline V gene lookup returns CDR1 SQVTM and CDR2 ANQGSEA. The junction had 6 bases not matched to a gene; V was cut back by 0 bases and J by 1 base. This CDR3 is 18 amino acids long. CDR3 protein: CSVEERGTSGDSYNEQFF. CDR3 bases read: TGCAGCGTTGAAGAGCGGGGGACTAGCGGGGATTCCTACAATGAG.

Ten or more counts support this clone. The read stops 3 residues short of the end of the CDR3; the missing end is completed from the germline J gene. The chain recombines TRBV29-1 with TRBJ2-1; 11 bases map to TRBD1. Germline-derived CDR1 and CDR2 are SQVTM and ANQGSEA. CDR3 length equals 13 residues. V lost 7 bases, J lost 9 bases, and 8 bases stayed unmatched. The DNA read from the CDR3 is TGCAGCGCCGGGGGACAGGGGGTGGGTGAG. Its protein is CSAGGQGVGE. The entire CDR3 reads CSAGGQGVGEQFF.

This clone was picked up a small number of times. The read terminates 3 residues ahead of where the CDR3 ends, so the germline J gene completes it. This rearrangement joins TRBV18 to TRBJ2-2; 7 nucleotides match TRBD1. In germline, CDR1 is KGHSH, CDR2 LQKENI. This CDR3 has 15 amino acids. V shed 3 bases and J 0 bases; nucleotides not matched to a gene: 1. The CDR3 region is CASSPTGTNTGELFF. CDR3 DNA, as far as it was read: TGTGCCAGCTCACCGACAGGGACGAACACCGGGGAG.

This clone was picked up a small number of times. The CDR3 goes on 3 residues after the read ends, and that part is filled in from the germline J gene. The chain uses TRBV6-1 and TRBJ1-2; perhaps TRBD1 as D (5 bases). The CDR3 runs 14 residues. The V end lost 4 bases, the J end lost 2 bases, and 11 bases lay between the germline ends. The V gene's germline CDR1 is MNHNS and CDR2 SASEGT. CDR3 bases read: TGTGCCAGCAGTGCCGGGACTCCAAACTATGGC. Translated: CASSAGTPNYG. The entire CDR3 protein reads CASSAGTPNYGYTF.

Points on this clone: The missing CDR3 end, 3 residues past where the read stops, is filled in from the germline J gene. The rearrangement joins TRBV7-3 to TRBJ2-5; TRBD2 agrees at 8 bases. The CDR3 covers 16 residues. V lost 5 bases, J lost 5 bases, and 13 bases stayed unmatched. Germline CDR1 and CDR2: SGHTA and FQGTGA. The sequenced part of the CDR3 DNA is TGTGCCAGCAGCCCCCGCAGTTTAGCGGGAACGGAGACC. Translating gives CASSPRSLAGTET. The complete CDR3 reads CASSPRSLAGTETQYF.

This clone is deemed medium-sized (0.01 to 0.1%). With the read ending 3 residues before the CDR3 end, the germline J gene is used to fill in that end. V and J are TRBV30 and TRBJ2-7; 7 positions match TRBD2. The CDR3 loop spans 11 amino acids. Germline CDR1 and CDR2: GTSNPN and SVGIG (reference sequence). V lost 4 bases and J lost 6; bases outside the gene matches: 3. Incomplete CDR3 DNA: TGTGCCTGGACTTGGGGGGGCGAG. It is translated as CAWTWGGE. The whole CDR3 sequence reads CAWTWGGEQYF.

With respect to this clone: The read is 3 residues too short to cover the CDR3 end, so that end is filled in from the germline J gene. The chain employs TRBV7-8 and TRBJ2-1; no firm D call. Between the trimmed V and J ends, which lost 4 bases and 0 bases, there was a span of 10 bases. CDR3 length equals 15 residues. Germline V gene sequence: CDR1 SGHVS, CDR2 FQNEAQ. The CDR3 here is CASSSEQSSYNEQFF. The CDR3 bases that were read are TGTGCCAGCAGCTCTGAACAGAGCTCCTACAATGAG.

Notes on this clone: The read ends 3 residues shy of where the CDR3 ends; the end is completed using the germline J gene. This chain uses TRBV2 with TRBJ2-7; maybe TRBD2 (5 bases). V shed 11 bases and J shed 2 bases, with 13 bases lying between them. This CDR3 comprises 12 residues. The germline V gene encodes CDR1 SNHLY and CDR2 FYNNEI. The sequenced part of the CDR3 DNA is TGTGCCTGGACTGGCGGCGCCTACGAG. Protein sequence: CAWTGGAYE. The CDR3 in full is CAWTGGAYEQYF.

A word on this clone: Sequencing ends 3 residues short of the CDR3 end; the germline J gene provides the rest. The V gene is TRBV7-2, the J gene TRBJ2-3; D remains unclear. V was clipped by 4 bases and J by 5 bases, with 4 bases between them. The CDR3 is 11 amino acids. CDR1 is SGHTA and CDR2 is FQGNSA in the germline V gene. The CDR3 region is CASSSLDTQYF. Partial CDR3 DNA: TGTGCCAGCAGCTCCCTAGATACG.

The CDR3 bases that were read are TGCAGTGCCGGGGACAGAACGACTAGCGGAAACTACGAG. It is translated as CSAGDRTTSGNYE. The whole CDR3 reads CSAGDRTTSGNYEQYF. The chain recombines TRBV20-1 with TRBJ2-7; 9 positions agree with TRBD2. The missing CDR3 end, 3 residues past where the read stops, is filled in from the germline J gene. Unmatched junction bases numbered 15, after V lost 6 bases and J lost 3 bases. The CDR3 has 16 amino acids. The germline gives CDR1 DFQATT, CDR2 SNEGSKA (reference sequence).

This clone has a handful of counts. The read is 3 residues too short to cover the CDR3 end, so that end is filled in from the germline J gene. The V call is TRBV19, the J call TRBJ2-1; TRBD2 matches at 9 bases. The ends lost 3 bases at V and 0 bases at J; junction bases unmatched: 6. The CDR3 has 17 residues. Germline loops: CDR1 LNHDA, CDR2 SQIVND (reference sequence). CDR3 DNA, as far as it was read: TGTGCCAGTAGTATTGGGAGCGGGAGGAGCTCCTACAATGAG. This translates into CASSIGSGRSSYNE. The entire CDR3 sequence reads CASSIGSGRSSYNEQFF.

By frequency in the sample, this clone is medium-sized. The CDR3 sequence: CSVDTGEEWETQYF. Partial CDR3 DNA: TGCAGCGTTGATACCGGGGAGGAGTGGGAGACC. The chain combines TRBV29-1 with TRBJ2-5, with TRBD2 as a possible D gene (6 bases). Sequencing ends 3 residues short of the CDR3 end; the germline J gene provides the rest. V lost 3 bases and J 5 bases, leaving 16 bases between the germline ends. The CDR3 extends over 14 amino acids. Germline loops: CDR1 SQVTM, CDR2 ANQGSEA.

In the case of this clone: The read ends 3 residues early relative to the CDR3; the germline J gene fills the gap. The chain recombines TRBV7-2 with TRBJ1-1, with 7 bases matching TRBD1. The length of the CDR3 is 14 residues. Germline loops: CDR1 SGHTA, CDR2 FQGNSA. After removal of 5 bases from V and 2 bases from J, the junction contained 5 bases not matched to a gene. The CDR3: CASSLTGKNTEAFF. Incomplete CDR3 DNA: TGTGCCAGCAGCCTGACAGGGAAAAACACTGAA.

This clone ranks as medium-sized. CDR3 sequence: CASSEPKMDRVTYNYGYTF. Partial CDR3 DNA: TGCGCCAGCAGTGAACCCAAAATGGACAGGGTTACTTATAACTATGGC. The chain combines TRBV10-1 with TRBJ1-2; 8 positions match TRBD1. With the read ending 3 residues before the CDR3 end, the germline J gene is used to fill in that end. V shed 3 bases, J shed 1 base, and the junction held 16 bases outside the gene matches. The CDR3 is 19 amino acids. CDR1 is WNHNN and CDR2 is SYGVQD in the germline V gene (reference sequence).

Turning to this clone: The read comes to an end 3 residues before the CDR3 does, leaving the germline J gene to fill in the end. The J gene is TRBJ2-3, the V gene TRBV19; possible D gene TRBD1, 6 bases. Trimming stripped 5 bases from V and 3 bases from J, with 15 bases between. The V gene's germline CDR1 is LNHDA and CDR2 SQIVND (reference sequence). CDR3 length equals 15 residues. CDR3 sequence: CASSPQGRGTDTQYF. CDR3 DNA, as far as it was read: TGTGCCAGTAGTCCACAGGGCCGAGGGACAGATACG.

Comments on this clone: The read ends 3 residues shy of where the CDR3 ends; the end is completed using the germline J gene. This chain joins TRBV5-6 and TRBJ2-7; 9 bases line up with TRBD1. Germline CDR1 reads SGHDT; CDR2 reads YYEEEE. This CDR3 has 13 residues. The V and J ends lost 4 bases and 3 bases, in that order; junction bases with no gene match: 2. Partial CDR3 DNA: TGTGCCAGCAGCACAGGGGGCGGCTACGAG. It specifies CASSTGGGYE. The whole CDR3 region reads CASSTGGGYEQYF.

This clone was counted many times. With the read ending 3 residues before the CDR3 end, the germline J gene is used to fill in that end. The rearrangement joins TRBV29-1 to TRBJ1-1, with TRBD1 matching 9 bases. Trimming at V came to 6 bases and at J to 4 bases, leaving 6 bases not matched to a gene. This CDR3 has 13 amino acids. The germline CDR1 and CDR2 sequences are SQVTM and ANQGSEA. The covered CDR3 bases are TGCAGCGTCCTCACAGGGGGCGGCACTGAA. Translation: CSVLTGGGTE. In full, the CDR3 is CSVLTGGGTEAFF.

This clone was counted a few times. The read comes to an end 3 residues before the CDR3 does, leaving the germline J gene to fill in the end. The chain uses TRBV18 and TRBJ1-1; D is possibly TRBD1 (5 bases). Trimming stripped 0 bases from V and 0 bases from J, with 11 bases between. The CDR3 is 16 residues long. CDR1 is KGHSH and CDR2 is LQKENI in the germline V gene. This chain's CDR3 is CASSPPGRRMNTEAFF. The CDR3 DNA, read in part, is TGTGCCAGCTCACCACCGGGGCGGAGGATGAACACTGAA.

On this clone itself: The CDR3 extends 3 residues past the end of the read, so its final part is completed from the germline J gene. This chain uses TRBV6-2 or TRBV6-3 with TRBJ1-2; TRBD1 might be the D (6 bases). From germline, CDR1 is MNHEY and CDR2 SVGEGT. The CDR3 consists of 17 residues. Between the trimmed V and J ends, which lost 0 bases and 0 bases, there was a span of 14 bases. The CDR3 loop reads CASSYSPDRLANYGYTF. The CDR3 bases that were read are TGTGCCAGCAGTTACTCCCCCGACAGGCTGGCTAACTATGGC.

Comment on this clone: The CDR3 is cut off 3 residues early in the read; its end comes from the germline J gene. The V gene is TRBV7-6, the J gene TRBJ2-3; 12 nucleotides match TRBD2. The CDR3 contains 17 residues. Germline CDR1 is SGHVS and CDR2 is FNYEAQ. Trimming at V came to 2 bases and at J to 4 bases, leaving 7 bases not matched to a gene. CDR3 protein: CASSLTQTSGRADTQYF. The CDR3 bases that were read are TGTGCCAGCAGCTTAACCCAGACTAGCGGGAGAGCAGATACG.

This clone has ten or more counts. Coverage ceases 3 residues before the CDR3 finishes, and the germline J gene fills in the end. The V and J genes are TRBV29-1 and TRBJ2-1; D call uncertain. In germline, CDR1 is SQVTM, CDR2 ANQGSEA. This CDR3 comprises 13 residues. Trimming pared 5 bases from V and 0 bases from J, leaving 8 bases between. The chain's CDR3 is CSVPRGSYNEQFF. CDR3 DNA (partial): TGCAGCGTTCCCCGCGGCTCCTACAATGAG.

Relative to its sample, this clone is medium-sized. Read sequence stops 3 residues before the CDR3 end, and the germline J gene provides the missing end. Additional DNA sequences in this sample encode the identical CDR3. The chain employs TRBV11-3 and TRBJ2-1; D perhaps matches TRBD1 (6 bases). V was trimmed by 1 base and J by 6 bases, leaving 10 bases between them. The CDR3 sequence is 14 residues long. Germline lookup yields CDR1 SGHNT and CDR2 YENEEA. The CDR3 DNA, read in part, is TGTGCCAGCAGCTTAGGGGCAGGGGTCAATGAG. This sequence encodes CASSLGAGVNE. In full, the CDR3 reads CASSLGAGVNEQFF. The whole variable domain, remainder taken from reference TRBV11-3 and TRBJ2-1, is EAGVVQSPRYKIIEKKQPVAFWCNPISGHNTLYWYLQNLGQGPELLIRYENEEAVDDSQLPKDRFSAERLKGVDSTLKIQPAELGDSAVYLCASSLGAGVNEQFFGPGTRLTVL.

On this clone itself: The sequenced fragment ends 3 residues before the CDR3 boundary, so the rest is inferred from the germline J gene. V and J are TRBV7-8 and TRBJ2-7, with D perhaps matching TRBD1 (5 bases). Trimming stripped 3 bases from V and 5 bases from J, with 17 bases between. This CDR3 has 15 residues. Germline V gives CDR1 SGHVS, CDR2 FQNEAQ. The CDR3 spells CASSLTEYPGDEQYF. The sequenced CDR3 bases are TGTGCCAGCAGCTTGACAGAATACCCCGGCGACGAG.

About this clone itself: The sequence runs out 3 residues before the end of the CDR3; the remainder is reconstructed from the germline J gene. The rearrangement links TRBV7-2 to TRBJ2-2, with TRBD2 identical over 8 bases. CDR1 SGHTA and CDR2 FQGNSA come from the germline V gene. The V and J ends lost 2 bases and 5 bases, in that order; junction bases with no gene match: 4. The CDR3 totals 15 residues. The CDR3 here is CASSLSGSGTGELFF. CDR3 DNA, as far as it was read: TGTGCCAGCAGCTTAAGCGGGAGCGGGACCGGGGAG.

A word on this clone: From the germline J gene comes the end of the CDR3, since the read stops 3 residues before it. The chain joins TRBV7-3 to TRBJ2-1; 7 nucleotides align to TRBD1. V shed 5 bases, J shed 6 bases, and the junction held 13 bases outside the gene matches. The germline gives CDR1 SGHTA, CDR2 FQGTGA. The CDR3 consists of 16 residues. The chain's CDR3 is CASSRKAGTAANEQFF. The CDR3 DNA, read in part, is TGTGCCAGCAGCCGAAAAGCCGGGACAGCCGCCAATGAG.

As to this clone: The CDR3 is cut off 3 residues early in the read; its end comes from the germline J gene. The genes are TRBV19 and TRBJ2-2; no firm D call. Germline-derived CDR1 and CDR2 are LNHDA and SQIVND (reference sequence). The CDR3 covers 14 residues. Trimming cost V 4 bases and J 4 bases, with 10 bases left between them. The CDR3 here is CASSTLQATGELFF. The CDR3 DNA, read in part, is TGTGCCAGTAGTACGCTCCAGGCCACCGGGGAG. Combining the CDR3 with reference TRBV19 and TRBJ2-2 gives the whole variable domain DGGITQSPKYLFRKEGQNVTLSCEQNLNHDAMYWYRQDPGQGLRLIYYSQIVNDFQKGDIAEGYSVSREKKESFPLTVTSAQKNPTAFYLCASSTLQATGELFFGEGSRLTVL.

Turning to this clone: With the read ending 3 residues before the CDR3 end, the germline J gene is used to fill in that end. The V gene is TRBV7-3, the J gene TRBJ2-3; 11 nucleotides align to TRBD2. This CDR3 region has 16 residues. Trimming at V came to 5 bases and at J to 1 base, leaving 5 bases not matched to a gene. Germline V gene sequence: CDR1 SGHTA, CDR2 FQGTGA. Partial CDR3 DNA: TGTGCCAGCAGCCTGGGACTAGCGGAGCGCACAGATACG. It specifies CASSLGLAERTDT. The complete CDR3 sequence is CASSLGLAERTDTQYF.

This clone was picked up a small number of times. The sequenced part of the CDR3 DNA is TGTGCCAGCAGCTTAGGGCCAGGGGGTGTTGGC. Translating gives CASSLGPGGVG. The whole CDR3 reads CASSLGPGGVGYTF. The gene calls are TRBV7-9 and TRBJ1-2, with 7 bases aligning to TRBD1. The read is 3 residues too short to cover the CDR3 end, so that end is filled in from the germline J gene. The CDR3 runs 14 residues. Trimming removed 1 base from V and 7 bases from J; junction bases left unmatched: 6. Per the germline V gene, CDR1 is SEHNR and CDR2 is FQNEAQ (reference sequence).

Turning to this clone: Mismatch with germline at one junction end may stem from a read error. The read stops 3 residues short of the end of the CDR3; the missing end is completed from the germline J gene. J is TRBJ1-1 and V is TRBV18, with D hard to call. Per the germline V gene, CDR1 is KGHSH and CDR2 is LQKENI. The CDR3 spans 14 residues. The sequenced part of the CDR3 DNA is TGTGCCAGCTCACCACCGAGTAGGGCTTCTGAG. It is translated as CASSPPSRASE. In full, the CDR3 reads CASSPPSRASEAFF.

This clone occurred a few times. The read stops 3 residues short of the end of the CDR3; the missing end is completed from the germline J gene. The V gene is TRBV2, the J gene TRBJ2-7, with D possibly being TRBD1 (6 bases). The ends were cut back, 7 bases at V and 0 bases at J, with 16 bases in the middle. The CDR3 contains 15 residues. The germline V gene has CDR1 SNHLY and CDR2 FYNNEI. Partial CDR3 DNA: TGTGCCAGCACCAACGACAGGACCAGCTCCTACGAG. Its protein is CASTNDRTSSYE. The whole CDR3 is CASTNDRTSSYEQYF.

This CDR3 is CASSEDRGLEAEAFF. CDR3 DNA (partial): TGTGCCAGCAGCGAGGACAGGGGGCTCGAGGCTGAA. The V and J genes are TRBV7-9 and TRBJ1-1; TRBD1 matches at 11 bases. Coverage ceases 3 residues before the CDR3 finishes, and the germline J gene fills in the end. Germline loops: CDR1 SEHNR, CDR2 FQNEAQ (reference sequence). Trimming cost V 5 bases and J 6 bases; bases outside gene matches: 8. The CDR3 consists of 15 residues.